The 29 T cell receptor beta chains presented below share a single source sample, sequenced in a study of CD4+ T cells in melanoma. Repertoires were generated with immunoSEQ multiplex PCR, while TCRdb's copy carries only in-frame clones and drops some. The sample lists around 110,000 clones; 92% were seen once. The sample taken for sequencing was peripheral blood. These receptors were collected from a human donor with melanoma.

This clone has a single count. This chain links TRBV5-6 with TRBJ2-1; 7 nucleotides line up with TRBD2. V lost 3 bases, J lost 3 bases, and 6 bases stayed unmatched. There are 15 residues in the CDR3. Germline V gives CDR1 SGHDT, CDR2 YYEEEE. The CDR3 loop reads CASSSLAVLYNEQFF. The DNA of the CDR3 is TGTGCCAGCAGCTCCCTAGCGGTCCTCTACAATGAGCAGTTCTTC.

The rearrangement joins TRBV7-8 to TRBJ2-5; D perhaps matches TRBD2 (6 bases). The germline V gene has CDR1 SGHVS and CDR2 FQNEAQ. This CDR3 region has 16 residues. V lost 2 bases to trimming and J lost 4 bases, with 17 bases between them. CDR3 bases: TGTGCCAGCAGCTTATATCAGGGAGGCTCACGAGAGACCCAGTACTTC. Amino acid sequence: CASSLYQGGSRETQYF. Full variable domain (outside the CDR3, taken from reference TRBV7-8 and TRBJ2-5): GAGVSQSPRYKVAKRGQDVALRCDPISGHVSLFWYQQALGQGPEFLTYFQNEAQLDKSGLPSDRFFAERPEGSVSTLKIQRTQQEDSAVYLCASSLYQGGSRETQYFGPGTRLLVL.

V and J are TRBV5-1 and TRBJ2-5; 8 nucleotides line up with TRBD1. Trimming at V came to 7 bases and at J to 4 bases, leaving 12 bases not matched to a gene. CDR1 and CDR2 from the germline V gene are SGHRS and YFSETQ. The CDR3 is made up of 15 amino acids. As DNA, the CDR3 is TGCGCCAGCCGTGAACTCGGACAGGGAGGAGAGACCCAGTACTTC. Amino acid sequence: CASRELGQGGETQYF.

The rearrangement links TRBV14 to TRBJ1-2; D gene uncertain. Germline V gene sequence: CDR1 SGHDN, CDR2 FVKESK. This CDR3 is 11 amino acids long. The germline V and J ends were trimmed by 3 bases and 7 bases, with 6 bases remaining between them. The chain's CDR3 is CASSHGFGYTF. The CDR3 coding sequence is TGTGCCAGCAGCCATGGATTTGGCTACACCTTC.

This clone was detected only a few times. This chain connects TRBV19 to TRBJ1-1; D may be TRBD1 (5 bases). Per the germline V gene, CDR1 is LNHDA and CDR2 is SQIVND (reference sequence). V lost 6 bases, J lost 4 bases, and 21 bases lay in between. The CDR3 spans 16 residues. The chain's CDR3 is CASSPTGAASSTEAFF. Written as DNA, the CDR3 is TGTGCCAGTAGCCCGACTGGGGCTGCATCATCCACTGAAGCTTTCTTT.

The J gene is TRBJ2-1, the V gene TRBV9; tentatively, D is TRBD2 (5 bases). The CDR3 runs to 15 residues. Trimming left V 0 bases short and J 7 bases short, with 14 bases between. CDR1 is SGDLS, CDR2 YYNGEE, per germline. CDR3: CASSVVGLLPNEQFF. CDR3 in DNA: TGTGCCAGCAGCGTAGTAGGACTCCTCCCTAATGAGCAGTTCTTC.

This chain connects TRBV15 to TRBJ2-3, with D hard to call. CDR1 is LNHNV and CDR2 is YYDKDF in the germline V gene (reference sequence). Trimming left V 0 bases short and J 2 bases short, with 12 bases between. CDR3 length: 16 amino acids. Written as DNA, the CDR3 is TGTGCCACCAGCAGAGATGGTCTAGGGAACACAGATACGCAGTATTTT. This encodes CATSRDGLGNTDTQYF.

This clone turned up a few times. The genes are TRBV7-9 and TRBJ2-3, with TRBD2 matching 10 bases. Germline V gives CDR1 SEHNR, CDR2 FQNEAQ (reference sequence). V lost 2 bases, J lost 4 bases, and 3 bases stayed unmatched. The CDR3 is 15 amino acids. DNA for the CDR3: TGTGCCAGCAGCTTAAGACTAGCGGGCCCAGATACGCAGTATTTT. Translation gives CASSLRLAGPDTQYF.

This chain links TRBV5-1 with TRBJ1-1; D is unclear. V shed 0 bases and J shed 1 base, with 7 bases lying between them. The CDR3 has 14 amino acids. Germline V gene sequence: CDR1 SGHRS, CDR2 YFSETQ. The CDR3 reads CASSLGDPNTEAFF. In DNA form, the CDR3 reads TGCGCCAGCAGCTTGGGTGATCCGAACACTGAAGCTTTCTTT.

V gene TRBV5-5 combines with J gene TRBJ2-1; TRBD1 might be the D (5 bases). This CDR3 spans 14 amino acids. V lost 4 bases and J 10 bases, leaving 18 bases between the germline ends. Per the germline V gene, CDR1 is SGHKS and CDR2 is YYEKEE (reference sequence). CDR3 DNA: TGTGCCAGCAGCCCATGGGGCCCAGGGCGAGAGCAGTTCTTC. As protein: CASSPWGPGREQFF. Using reference TRBV5-5 and TRBJ2-1 for the parts outside the CDR3, the full variable domain is DAGVTQSPTHLIKTRGQQVTLRCSPISGHKSVSWYQQVLGQGPQFIFQYYEKEERGRGNFPDRFSARQFPNYSSELNVNALLLGDSALYLCASSPWGPGREQFFGPGTRLTVL.

For the CDR3, the DNA is TGTGCCAGCAGCCAAGAAAACACCGGGGAGCTGTTTTTT. Translated, it gives CASSQENTGELFF. The chain carries TRBV7-3 and TRBJ2-2; D is uncertain. Germline V gene lookup returns CDR1 SGHTA and CDR2 FQGTGA. Deletions cut 5 bases from V and 2 bases from J, with 6 bases between. CDR3 size: 13 residues. The complete variable domain, with remaining parts taken from reference TRBV7-3 and TRBJ2-2, reads GAGVSQTPSNKVTEKGKYVELRCDPISGHTALYWYRQSLGQGPEFLIYFQGTGAADDSGLPNDRFFAVRPEGSVSTLKIQRTERGDSAVYLCASSQENTGELFFGEGSRLTVL.

The J gene is TRBJ2-7, the V gene TRBV7-2, with a weak D call TRBD2 (6 bases). The CDR3 is 14 amino acids. Germline V gene sequence: CDR1 SGHTA, CDR2 FQGNSA. The ends were cut back, 5 bases at V and 3 bases at J, with 14 bases in the middle. The DNA of the CDR3 is TGTGCCAGCAGCCGTGAGGCGGGGTTCTACGAGCAGTACTTC. Its protein product is CASSREAGFYEQYF.

The chain links TRBV5-4 to TRBJ1-1; TRBD1 aligns across 9 bases. The CDR3 contains 14 residues. Germline CDR1 SGHNT, CDR2 YYREEE (reference sequence). Germline trimming cut 3 bases from V and 4 bases from J; bases unmatched to any gene: 4. The chain's CDR3 is CASSSQGAFTEAFF. The DNA for the CDR3 is TGTGCCAGCAGCTCACAGGGGGCGTTCACTGAAGCTTTCTTT.

This clone ranks as medium-sized (0.01 to 0.1%). The chain joins TRBV6-5 to TRBJ2-7; 9 bases are shared with TRBD1. Per germline, CDR1 MNHEY and CDR2 SVGAGI. The CDR3 length is 14 residues. Unmatched junction bases numbered 5, after V lost 4 bases and J lost 4 bases. Written as DNA, the CDR3 is TGTGCCAGCAGTTCCGGGACAGGGACGTACGAGCAGTACTTC. It is translated as CASSSGTGTYEQYF.

The J gene is TRBJ2-2, the V gene TRBV5-1, with D uncertain. The ends were cut back, 2 bases at V and 5 bases at J, with 10 bases in the middle. The CDR3 loop spans 14 amino acids. Germline V gives CDR1 SGHRS, CDR2 YFSETQ. CDR3 DNA sequence: TGCGCCAGCAGCTTCGACGGAAGAACCGGGGAGCTGTTTTTT. The encoded protein is CASSFDGRTGELFF. The complete variable domain, with remaining parts taken from reference TRBV5-1 and TRBJ2-2, reads KAGVTQTPRYLIKTRGQQVTLSCSPISGHRSVSWYQQTPGQGLQFLFEYFSETQRNKGNFPGRFSGRQFSNSRSEMNVSTLELGDSALYLCASSFDGRTGELFFGEGSRLTVL.

CDR3 DNA sequence: TGTGCCAGCAGCCCCCAGGGGGCAGCGGGGACGAACACCGGGGAGCTGTTTTTT. Protein sequence: CASSPQGAAGTNTGELFF. V is TRBV7-3 and J is TRBJ2-2; weak D call: TRBD1 (8 bases). V was pared by 5 bases and J by 0 bases, with 19 bases between. Germline lookup yields CDR1 SGHTA and CDR2 FQGTGA. This CDR3 has 18 residues.

A single count supports this clone. A much more abundant neighbour one base away suggests this may be a read error. V gene TRBV2 combines with J gene TRBJ2-1; no firm D call. The germline V gene has CDR1 SNHLY and CDR2 FYNNEI. CDR3 length equals 11 residues. Trimming took 4 bases from V and 2 from J, leaving 0 bases between them. CDR3 in DNA: TGTGCCAGCAGTGCCTACAATGAGCAGTTCTTC. It yields the protein CASSAYNEQFF.

The rearrangement joins TRBV5-4 to TRBJ2-1, with 10 bases fitting TRBD2. The V gene end was trimmed by 4 bases and the J gene end by 7 bases; junction bases not matched to a gene: 8. The CDR3 contains 15 residues. Germline CDR1 SGHNT, CDR2 YYREEE (reference sequence). CDR3 sequence: CASSPTSGEGNEQFF. The CDR3 nucleotides are TGTGCCAGCAGCCCCACTAGCGGGGAGGGGAATGAGCAGTTCTTC.

The chain is built from TRBV9 and TRBJ2-2; unclear D gene. CDR1 is SGDLS and CDR2 is YYNGEE in the germline V gene. Trimming removed 1 base at V and 6 bases at J, with 7 bases between. The CDR3 runs 13 residues. The CDR3 reads CASSVIQSGELFF. CDR3 DNA: TGTGCCAGCAGCGTAATCCAGTCCGGGGAGCTGTTTTTT.

V gene TRBV6-6 combines with J gene TRBJ1-5; 7 bases are shared with TRBD1. Germline CDR1 reads MNHNY; CDR2 reads SVGAGI (reference sequence). CDR3 length: 15 residues. Germline trimming cut 5 bases from V and 3 bases from J; bases unmatched to any gene: 7. CDR3 coding DNA: TGTGCCAGCAGTAGGACAGGCCAAACCAATCAGCCCCAGCATTTT. Amino acids: CASSRTGQTNQPQHF.

V usage is TRBV29-1 and J usage is TRBJ2-7; 10 nucleotides line up with TRBD2. This CDR3 region has 13 residues. Germline V gene lookup returns CDR1 SQVTM and CDR2 ANQGSEA. Germline trimming cut 3 bases from V and 3 bases from J; bases unmatched to any gene: 2. The CDR3 DNA sequence: TGCAGCGTTGAGGAGCGGGAGGGCTACGAGCAGTACTTC. Residues: CSVEEREGYEQYF.

This rearrangement joins TRBV28 to TRBJ2-7; 8 bases are shared with TRBD1. This CDR3 region has 15 residues. Germline V gene sequence: CDR1 MDHEN, CDR2 SYDVKM. Unmatched junction bases numbered 8, after V lost 3 bases and J lost 4 bases. CDR3 residues: CASSLPRDRLYEQYF. The CDR3 nucleotides read TGTGCCAGCAGTTTGCCCCGGGACAGGCTTTACGAGCAGTACTTC.

The gene calls are TRBV28 and TRBJ1-1, with unresolved D. Germline V CDR1 and CDR2: MDHEN, SYDVKM. V lost 4 bases, J lost 1 base, and 10 bases lay in between. The CDR3 is 14 amino acids. The CDR3 protein is CASSSTPPNTEAFF. CDR3 DNA: TGTGCCAGCAGTTCGACACCTCCGAACACTGAAGCTTTCTTT.

This sequence joins TRBV15 and TRBJ1-4; the match to TRBD1 covers 7 bases. Germline V lookup: CDR1 LNHNV, CDR2 YYDKDF (reference sequence). V gave up 0 bases and J gave up 10 bases; unmatched junction bases: 5. The CDR3 sequence is 14 residues long. CDR3 coding DNA: TGTGCCACCAGCAGAGACCAGGGGGTAGGAAAACTGTTTTTT. Protein sequence: CATSRDQGVGKLFF.

The chain uses TRBV7-9 and TRBJ1-4; D ambiguous. V lost 5 bases and J lost 6, with 16 bases in between. The CDR3 is 15 amino acids. Germline-derived CDR1 and CDR2 are SEHNR and FQNEAQ (reference sequence). CDR3 region: CASSPHGLTDEKLFF. The CDR3 coding sequence is TGTGCCAGCAGCCCCCACGGACTGACCGATGAAAAACTGTTTTTT. Filled out from reference TRBV7-9 and TRBJ1-4, the complete variable domain reads DTGVSQNPRHKITKRGQNVTFRCDPISEHNRLYWYRQTLGQGPEFLTYFQNEAQLEKSRLLSDRFSAERPKGSFSTLEIQRTEQGDSAMYLCASSPHGLTDEKLFFGSGTQLSVL.

The CDR3 DNA reads as TGTGCCAGCAGCCAAACCCAGGGCAGGGGCTACACCTTC. This encodes CASSQTQGRGYTF. The chain is built from TRBV11-2 and TRBJ1-2; tentative D call: TRBD1 (5 bases). In germline, CDR1 is SGHAT, CDR2 FQNNGV. The V and J ends lost 5 bases and 8 bases respectively, with 15 bases between them. This CDR3 is 13 amino acids long.

The chain is built from TRBV19 and TRBJ1-3, with D unresolved. Germline V lookup: CDR1 LNHDA, CDR2 SQIVND (reference sequence). The CDR3 extends over 16 amino acids. The V end was cut by 3 bases, the J end by 0 bases, with 12 bases between. The CDR3 loop is CASSMDRLDSGNTIYF. The CDR3 DNA follows: TGTGCCAGTAGTATGGACCGACTGGACTCTGGAAACACCATATATTTT.

The gene calls are TRBV7-9 and TRBJ1-4; D unclear. The length of the CDR3 is 16 residues. Trimming removed 4 bases from V and 3 bases from J, with 15 bases in between. Germline CDR1 reads SEHNR; CDR2 reads FQNEAQ (reference sequence). The CDR3 loop reads CASSYPWGKANEKLFF. The CDR3 DNA reads TGTGCCAGCAGCTATCCATGGGGAAAGGCTAATGAAAAACTGTTTTTT.

The chain employs TRBV2 and TRBJ2-3; a weak D match, TRBD2 (7 bases). The CDR3 is 17 amino acids. Germline assignment: CDR1 SNHLY and CDR2 FYNNEI. V lost 3 bases and J lost 0, with 16 bases in between. CDR3 bases: TGTGCCAGCAGTGATTCGCGGGGGCGACGGAGCACAGATACGCAGTATTTT. Protein product: CASSDSRGRRSTDTQYF.